This T cell receptor (beta chain) was recovered during a study of tumor and adjacent non-tumor tissue in lung cancer. This clonotype was picked up a small number of times. Since a much larger clone is just one base distant, this may be a read error. RNA was extracted from bulk tissue without any cell sorting. The CDR3 has 15 amino acids. Looked up from germline, CDR1 is SGHRS and CDR2 is YFSETQ. TCRbeta libraries were built with three rounds of nested PCR, modified from ARM-PCR. TCRdb redid the calling of the multiplex PCR reads with MiXCR, one entry per CDR3 protein. This sample has more than 70,000 distinct CDR3 sequences, with 61% found just once.

This clonotype was obtained from a man between 65 and 85 years old with non-small cell lung cancer. J is TRBJ2-3 and V is TRBV5-1; TRBD1 matches at 9 bases. Sequencing input: lung tumor tissue. The CDR3: CVSSLARTGADTQYF. The CDR3 DNA reads as TGCGTCAGCAGCTTGGCCCGGACAGGGGCAGATACGCAGTATTTT.